The source of this T cell receptor (beta chain) is a study of CD8 T cells in Susac syndrome. Germline V gene lookup returns CDR1 DFQATT and CDR2 SNEGSKA (reference sequence). The CDR3 is 17 residues long. The V and J ends lost 7 bases and 0 bases, in that order; junction bases with no gene match: 18. With random hexamers, 0.5 to 1 ug RNA was reverse transcribed. TCRdb re-called the immunoSEQ multiplex PCR reads with MiXCR, one entry per CDR3 protein. This sample carries about 140,000 distinct CDR3 sequences, 85% to 95% of them seen once, and the ten largest clones take over 0.09%. Sequencing of TCR beta was undertaken in CD8+ and CD4+ T cells derived from blood. It was negative isolation that provided the CD8+ and CD4+ T cells, whereas TEMRA cells were enriched by FACS.

This TCR was recovered from a human donor with multiple sclerosis. The V call is TRBV20-1, the J call TRBJ2-7; TRBD1 matches 7 bases. The sample was CD4+ T cells from PBMCs. CDR3 region: CSVQGASGTASSYEQYF. CDR3 coding DNA: TGCAGTGTTCAGGGAGCGTCGGGGACAGCCTCCTCCTACGAGCAGTACTTC.